These 29 T cell receptor beta chains were all obtained from the same sample, sequenced in a study of shared clonotypes between healthy human individuals. TCRdb keeps only in-frame clones here, not all; method: immunoSEQ multiplex PCR. The sample lists approximately 320,000 clones, 80% to 90% seen once, with about a sixth in the top ten. The sequenced sample consisted of memory CD8+ T cells sorted from blood. As to subset: CD45RO+ cells pooled with CCR7-negative TemRA cells. These receptors came from a man between 18 and 29 years old in good health.

This clone was recorded a few times. J is TRBJ2-7 and V is TRBV2; 9 bases agree with TRBD1. The junction had 3 bases not matched to a gene; V was cut back by 6 bases and J by 6 bases. From germline, CDR1 is SNHLY and CDR2 FYNNEI. This CDR3 region has 12 residues. The CDR3 DNA reads TGTGCCAGCAGGGGACAGGGAGGCGAGCAGTACTTC. It codes for CASRGQGGEQYF.

For the CDR3, the DNA is TGTGCCTGGAGTGGTGAGGGGCCTGGCGGTGAAAAACTGTTTTTT. The encoded protein is CAWSGEGPGGEKLFF. The V gene is TRBV30, the J gene TRBJ1-4, with D perhaps TRBD1 (5 bases). The germline V gene encodes CDR1 GTSNPN and CDR2 SVGIG (reference sequence). The CDR3 runs 15 residues. The V end was cut by 1 base, the J end by 7 bases, with 16 bases between.

This clone was observed a single time. The V and J genes are TRBV9 and TRBJ2-1; no reliable D call. CDR1 and CDR2 from the germline V gene are SGDLS and YYNGEE. The CDR3 loop spans 12 amino acids. V was shortened by 6 bases and J by 7 bases, with 11 bases between the two germline ends. This CDR3 reads CASTPADNEQFF. CDR3 nucleotide sequence: TGTGCCAGCACCCCCGCGGATAATGAGCAGTTCTTC.

V gene TRBV11-2 combines with J gene TRBJ1-6; a possible D gene is TRBD1 (5 bases). CDR1 is SGHAT and CDR2 is FQNNGV in the germline V gene. V lost 7 bases and J 10 bases, leaving 20 bases between the germline ends. CDR3 length: 15 amino acids. The CDR3 sequence: CASTRGEGLTSPLHF. Written as DNA, the CDR3 is TGTGCCAGCACCCGCGGGGAGGGGCTTACCTCACCCCTCCACTTT.

This chain uses TRBV25-1 with TRBJ1-1, with D hard to call. The CDR3 is made up of 18 amino acids. Germline V gives CDR1 MGHDK, CDR2 SYGVNS. With 1 base removed from V and 4 bases from J, the gap between germline ends came to 22 bases. CDR3 loop: CASSESNLAAGEGTEAFF. CDR3 DNA: TGTGCCAGCAGTGAATCGAACCTTGCGGCCGGTGAGGGCACTGAAGCTTTCTTT.

The V call is TRBV9, the J call TRBJ1-1; 9 bases line up with TRBD1. Germline V gene lookup returns CDR1 SGDLS and CDR2 YYNGEE. The CDR3 runs to 15 residues. Germline trimming cut 3 bases from V and 2 bases from J; bases unmatched to any gene: 5. Here the CDR3 reads CASSGEQGANTEAFF. The DNA of the CDR3 is TGTGCCAGCAGCGGGGAACAGGGGGCCAACACTGAAGCTTTCTTT.

This clone was observed a handful of times. This sequence joins TRBV23-1 and TRBJ1-6; D is unresolved. TRBV23-1 is noted as an ORF with a role that remains uncertain. The CDR3 totals 19 residues. Trimming left V 7 bases short and J 0 bases short, with 22 bases between. CDR3 sequence: CASTNGVYPRSSYNSPLHF. The CDR3 DNA reads as TGCGCCAGCACTAACGGCGTTTACCCGAGGAGCTCCTATAATTCACCCCTCCACTTT.

The chain carries TRBV5-1 and TRBJ2-3; a weak D match, TRBD2 (7 bases). V was pared by 4 bases and J by 4 bases, with 16 bases between. CDR1 is SGHRS and CDR2 is YFSETQ in the germline V gene. The CDR3 is 15 amino acids. CDR3 sequence: CASSPLGGRADTQYF. The DNA for the CDR3 is TGCGCCAGCAGCCCCTTGGGGGGGCGGGCAGATACGCAGTATTTT.

J is TRBJ1-5 and V is TRBV27; D is perhaps TRBD1 (5 bases). The germline CDR1 and CDR2 sequences are MNHEY and SMNVEV (reference sequence). The V end lost 1 base, the J end lost 4 bases, and 17 bases lay between the germline ends. CDR3 length: 17 amino acids. The CDR3, as DNA: TGTGCCAGCAGTTTATATGGGAGCAGGGCGTTTAATCAGCCCCAGCATTTT. It yields the protein CASSLYGSRAFNQPQHF.

This chain joins TRBV30 and TRBJ2-2; 9 nucleotides align to TRBD2. V shed 0 bases and J 4 bases; nucleotides not matched to a gene: 3. The CDR3 covers 15 residues. The germline gives CDR1 GTSNPN, CDR2 SVGIG (reference sequence). CDR3 sequence reads: CAWSVLAGTTGELFF. CDR3 DNA sequence: TGTGCCTGGAGTGTCCTAGCGGGGACCACCGGGGAGCTGTTTTTT.

The rearrangement uses TRBV4-1 and TRBJ2-7; D gene unclear. CDR3 length: 14 residues. V lost 4 bases to trimming and J lost 4 bases, with 14 bases between them. Germline CDR1 is MGHRA and CDR2 is YSYEKL. The CDR3 protein is CASSLKLDGYEQYF. The CDR3 bases are TGCGCCAGCAGCCTTAAACTGGACGGGTACGAGCAGTACTTC.

The chain joins TRBV29-1 to TRBJ1-1, with 11 bases lining up with TRBD1. The V segment lost 4 bases and the J segment 5 bases; nucleotides outside the gene matches: 15. This CDR3 comprises 17 residues. Germline V gives CDR1 SQVTM, CDR2 ANQGSEA. For the CDR3, the DNA is TGCAGCGTTGCCCGCCCGGGACAGGGGGGAGTATGGACTGAAGCTTTCTTT. Translation gives CSVARPGQGGVWTEAFF.

The CDR3 DNA follows: TGTGCCAGCAGCTTCCCTTTCTCCTACGAGCAGTACTTC. Translating gives CASSFPFSYEQYF. This chain links TRBV11-2 with TRBJ2-7; D remains ambiguous. The germline V gene encodes CDR1 SGHAT and CDR2 FQNNGV. The CDR3 runs to 13 residues. The germline V and J ends were trimmed by 3 bases and 0 bases, with 6 bases remaining between them.

The V gene is TRBV10-1, the J gene TRBJ2-1; 12 nucleotides align to TRBD2. The CDR3 runs 15 residues. J lost 8 bases, V lost 2 bases, and 4 bases had no gene match. CDR1 is WNHNN, CDR2 SYGVQD, per germline (reference sequence). For the CDR3, the DNA is TGCGCCAGCAGTGAGCAGACTAGCGGGAGTGATGAGCAGTTCTTC. Its translation is CASSEQTSGSDEQFF.

The V call is TRBV6-6, the J call TRBJ2-7; tentative D call: TRBD1 (6 bases). Germline loops: CDR1 MNHNY, CDR2 SVGAGI (reference sequence). CDR3 length: 14 amino acids. Trimming shortened V by 5 bases and J by 0 bases, and 11 bases separated the two germline ends. In DNA form, the CDR3 reads TGTGCCAGCAGTCCGGGACACCACTCCTACGAGCAGTACTTC. Translated: CASSPGHHSYEQYF.

This chain links TRBV5-4 with TRBJ1-2; the match to TRBD1 covers 8 bases. J gave up 6 bases and V 4 bases, and 8 bases lay outside the gene matches. From germline, CDR1 is SGHNT and CDR2 YYREEE (reference sequence). The CDR3 covers 14 residues. In nucleotides, the CDR3 is TGTGCCAGCAGCGACCGGACAGGGTACAATGGCTACACCTTC. It encodes CASSDRTGYNGYTF.

The CDR3 region has the DNA TGTGCCAGCAGCACGGGACAGGGGGCATGGTCCTATAATTCACCCCTCCACTTT. Protein: CASSTGQGAWSYNSPLHF. The rearrangement joins TRBV5-5 to TRBJ1-6; TRBD1 matches 12 bases. This CDR3 comprises 18 residues. CDR1 is SGHKS and CDR2 is YYEKEE in the germline V gene (reference sequence). J lost 1 base, V lost 4 bases, and 6 bases had no gene match.

The chain recombines TRBV7-9 with TRBJ2-1; tentatively, D is TRBD2 (5 bases). This CDR3 is built from 16 residues. Trimming removed 2 bases at V and 0 bases at J, with 11 bases between. Germline CDR1 reads SEHNR; CDR2 reads FQNEAQ (reference sequence). The CDR3 protein is CASSLRAGSSYNEQFF. As DNA, the CDR3 is TGTGCCAGCAGCTTACGGGCGGGTAGCTCCTACAATGAGCAGTTCTTC.

This clone was seen a few times. The CDR3 nucleotides read TGTGCCAGCAGCCCGCTGACGTGGGATGAGCAGTTCTTC. Its translation is CASSPLTWDEQFF. The genes are TRBV9 and TRBJ2-1; the D is unclear. Germline V gives CDR1 SGDLS, CDR2 YYNGEE. The V and J ends lost 4 bases and 8 bases respectively, with 13 bases between them. The CDR3 totals 13 residues.

The chain is built from TRBV6-1 and TRBJ2-3, with 10 positions matching TRBD2. This CDR3 region has 19 residues. Germline V gives CDR1 MNHNS, CDR2 SASEGT. The V gene end was trimmed by 3 bases and the J gene end by 1 base; junction bases not matched to a gene: 13. In DNA, the CDR3 is TGTGCCAGCAGTGATATAATGGCAGACGGGACTAGCGGCACAGATACGCAGTATTTT. The encoded protein is CASSDIMADGTSGTDTQYF.

This sequence joins TRBV6-5 and TRBJ1-4; D unclear. The CDR3 is made up of 14 amino acids. V dropped 2 bases and J dropped 3 bases, with 7 bases sitting between them. Germline V gene sequence: CDR1 MNHEY, CDR2 SVGAGI. The CDR3 region has the DNA TGTGCCAGCAGTTACGGAGGGTCTAATGAAAAACTGTTTTTT. Amino acid sequence: CASSYGGSNEKLFF.

The chain recombines TRBV27 with TRBJ1-5; D is uncertain. This CDR3 comprises 13 residues. CDR1 and CDR2 from the germline V gene are MNHEY and SMNVEV (reference sequence). V gave up 4 bases and J gave up 5 bases, with 9 bases separating them. The CDR3 loop reads CASSSGWDQPQHF. CDR3 nucleotide sequence: TGTGCCAGCAGTTCGGGCTGGGATCAGCCCCAGCATTTT.

The chain combines TRBV7-9 with TRBJ2-3, with D perhaps TRBD1 (6 bases). The ends were cut back, 1 base at V and 4 bases at J, with 9 bases in the middle. Germline V gene data show CDR1 as SEHNR and CDR2 as FQNEAQ (reference sequence). The CDR3 has 14 amino acids. CDR3 nucleotides: TGTGCCAGCAGCTTAGTAACAGGGCCAGATACGCAGTATTTT. It is translated as CASSLVTGPDTQYF.

The V gene is TRBV4-1, the J gene TRBJ1-3; the D is unclear. V was cut by 1 base and J by 2 bases, with 9 bases left in between. The V gene's germline CDR1 is MGHRA and CDR2 YSYEKL. This CDR3 is built from 15 residues. The CDR3 coding sequence is TGCGCCAGCAGCCAAGGCATCGATCCTGGAAACACCATATATTTT. Encoded protein: CASSQGIDPGNTIYF.

CDR3 DNA sequence: TGTGCCAGCAGCGAACAGGGAACCGGGGAGCTGTTTTTT. Amino acid sequence: CASSEQGTGELFF. The chain employs TRBV7-8 and TRBJ2-2; D is possibly TRBD1 (6 bases). Trimming stripped 5 bases from V and 5 bases from J, with 9 bases between. The V gene's germline CDR1 is SGHVS and CDR2 FQNEAQ. This CDR3 is 13 amino acids long.

The V and J genes are TRBV6-5 and TRBJ2-5, with D possibly TRBD2 on 5 matching bases. CDR3 size: 14 residues. The germline CDR1 and CDR2 sequences are MNHEY and SVGAGI. V was pared by 0 bases and J by 5 bases, with 10 bases between. The CDR3 protein is CASSYSLDWETQYF. In nucleotides, the CDR3 is TGTGCCAGCAGTTACTCTTTGGACTGGGAGACCCAGTACTTC.

Here the CDR3 reads CASSRAEQGVYEQYF. DNA of the CDR3: TGTGCCAGCTCACGCGCGGAACAGGGAGTATACGAGCAGTACTTC. This chain joins TRBV18 and TRBJ2-7; maybe TRBD1 (6 bases). The CDR3 extends over 15 amino acids. Trimming took 4 bases from V and 4 from J, leaving 17 bases between them. Germline CDR1 is KGHSH and CDR2 is LQKENI.

The genes are TRBV4-2 and TRBJ2-7; tentative D call: TRBD2 (5 bases). The CDR3 loop spans 15 amino acids. The V end lost 1 base, the J end lost 2 bases, and 12 bases lay between the germline ends. Germline V gene sequence: CDR1 LGHNA, CDR2 YNFKEQ. The CDR3 reads CASSQGLAGAYEQYF. The CDR3 bases are TGTGCCAGCAGCCAAGGGCTAGCCGGCGCCTACGAGCAGTACTTC.

The rearrangement joins TRBV11-2 to TRBJ2-7; D is possibly TRBD1 (6 bases). CDR1 and CDR2 (germline): SGHAT, FQNNGV. V was pared by 4 bases and J by 3 bases, with 16 bases between. CDR3 length equals 15 residues. The CDR3 coding sequence is TGTGCCAGCAGCTCCTCAGGGACAAACATCTACGAGCAGTACTTC. Translation gives CASSSSGTNIYEQYF.